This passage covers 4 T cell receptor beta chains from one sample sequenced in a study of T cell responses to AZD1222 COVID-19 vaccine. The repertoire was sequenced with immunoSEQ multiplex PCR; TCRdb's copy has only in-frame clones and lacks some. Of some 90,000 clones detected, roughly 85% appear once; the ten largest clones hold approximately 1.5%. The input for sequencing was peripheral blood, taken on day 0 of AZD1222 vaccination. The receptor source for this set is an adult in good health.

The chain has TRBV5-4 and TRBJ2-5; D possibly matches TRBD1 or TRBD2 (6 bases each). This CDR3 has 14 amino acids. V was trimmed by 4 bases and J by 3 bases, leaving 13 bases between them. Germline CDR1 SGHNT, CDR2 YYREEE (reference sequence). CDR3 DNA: TGTGCCAGCAGCCGGGACACGGGGGAAGAGACCCAGTACTTC. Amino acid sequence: CASSRDTGEETQYF.

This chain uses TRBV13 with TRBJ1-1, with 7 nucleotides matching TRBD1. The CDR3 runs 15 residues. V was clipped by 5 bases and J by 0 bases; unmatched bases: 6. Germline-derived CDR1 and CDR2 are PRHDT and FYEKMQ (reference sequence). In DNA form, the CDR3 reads TGTGCCAGCAGCACAGGGGCGAGTATGAACACTGAAGCTTTCTTT. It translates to CASSTGASMNTEAFF. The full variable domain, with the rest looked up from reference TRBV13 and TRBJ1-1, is AAGVIQSPRHLIKEKRETATLKCYPIPRHDTVYWYQQGPGQDPQFLISFYEKMQSDKGSIPDRFSAQQFSDYHSELNMSSLELGDSALYFCASSTGASMNTEAFFGQGTRLTVV.

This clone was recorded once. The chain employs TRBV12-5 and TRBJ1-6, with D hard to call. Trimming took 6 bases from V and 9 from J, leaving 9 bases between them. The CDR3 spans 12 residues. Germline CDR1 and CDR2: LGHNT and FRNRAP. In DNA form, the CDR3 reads TGTGCTAGTGGCGATGGGGTTTCACCCCTCCACTTT. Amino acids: CASGDGVSPLHF.

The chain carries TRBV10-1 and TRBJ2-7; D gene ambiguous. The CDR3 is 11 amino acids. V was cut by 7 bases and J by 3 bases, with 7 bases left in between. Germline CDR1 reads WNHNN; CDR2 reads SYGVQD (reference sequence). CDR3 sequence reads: CASILDYEQYF. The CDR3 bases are TGCGCCAGCATCCTCGACTACGAGCAGTACTTC.